This passage covers 6 T cell receptor beta chains from one sample sequenced in a study of OX40 agonist ivuxolimab in advanced cancers. The library was built by means of the immunoSEQ multiplex PCR assay. TCRdb holds this immuneACCESS table with in-frame rearrangements only. Some clones are missing; in checked studies, unresolved V genes explain under half, and the rest has no known cause. This sample gives around 60,000 clones in total; 87% of them show up just once. The top ten hold more than 2.5% of the sample. The specimen was CD4+ or CD8+ T cells sorted from blood, collected in a trial of the OX40 agonist ivuxolimab. Source of these receptors: an adult with an advanced solid tumor such as melanoma, head and neck, liver or kidney cancer.

On this clone: The same CDR3 also results from other DNA sequences found in this sample. The chain is built from TRBV30 and TRBJ1-4; TRBD1 might be the D (6 bases). V shed 5 bases and J shed 7 bases, with 20 bases lying between them. Germline CDR1 is GTSNPN and CDR2 is SVGIG (reference sequence). This CDR3 comprises 15 residues. CDR3 bases: TGTGCCTGGGGGATTTTGACAGGACAGTTTGAAAAACTGTTTTTT. Amino acids: CAWGILTGQFEKLFF.

V and J are TRBV6-5 and TRBJ2-2; D uncertain. This CDR3 region has 14 residues. The V and J ends lost 6 bases and 1 base respectively, with 9 bases between them. CDR1 and CDR2 from the germline V gene are MNHEY and SVGAGI. The CDR3 bases are TGTGCCAGCAGAAAACGACAGAACACCGGGGAGCTGTTTTTT. This gives the protein CASRKRQNTGELFF.

This rearrangement joins TRBV25-1 to TRBJ2-7; the match to TRBD1 covers 8 bases. Trimming at V came to 2 bases and at J to 7 bases, leaving 7 bases not matched to a gene. The CDR3 extends over 14 amino acids. CDR1 is MGHDK and CDR2 is SYGVNS in the germline V gene. This CDR3 reads CASSEQGALGEQYF. The DNA for the CDR3 is TGTGCCAGCAGTGAACAGGGGGCTCTTGGGGAGCAGTACTTC.

The gene calls are TRBV6-5 and TRBJ1-1; D gene ambiguous. This CDR3 is built from 14 residues. V dropped 4 bases and J dropped 2 bases, with 11 bases sitting between them. From germline, CDR1 is MNHEY and CDR2 SVGAGI. The CDR3 region is CASSSPFSNTEAFF. The DNA for the CDR3 is TGTGCCAGCAGTTCCCCTTTTTCTAACACTGAAGCTTTCTTT.

Here the CDR3 reads CASSPDSTYEQYF. The CDR3, as DNA: TGCGCCAGCAGCCCGGACAGTACCTACGAGCAGTACTTC. The rearrangement joins TRBV5-1 to TRBJ2-7; a possible D gene is TRBD1 (6 bases). The ends were cut back, 4 bases at V and 2 bases at J, with 10 bases in the middle. Germline-derived CDR1 and CDR2 are SGHRS and YFSETQ. The CDR3 is 13 amino acids.

This chain uses TRBV9 with TRBJ1-1; D is possibly TRBD1 (6 bases). Between the trimmed V and J ends, which lost 0 bases and 7 bases, there was a span of 10 bases. The CDR3 runs to 13 residues. The germline V gene has CDR1 SGDLS and CDR2 YYNGEE. CDR3 DNA sequence: TGTGCCAGCAGCGTAGTACAGGGCTTTGAAGCTTTCTTT. Protein sequence: CASSVVQGFEAFF.